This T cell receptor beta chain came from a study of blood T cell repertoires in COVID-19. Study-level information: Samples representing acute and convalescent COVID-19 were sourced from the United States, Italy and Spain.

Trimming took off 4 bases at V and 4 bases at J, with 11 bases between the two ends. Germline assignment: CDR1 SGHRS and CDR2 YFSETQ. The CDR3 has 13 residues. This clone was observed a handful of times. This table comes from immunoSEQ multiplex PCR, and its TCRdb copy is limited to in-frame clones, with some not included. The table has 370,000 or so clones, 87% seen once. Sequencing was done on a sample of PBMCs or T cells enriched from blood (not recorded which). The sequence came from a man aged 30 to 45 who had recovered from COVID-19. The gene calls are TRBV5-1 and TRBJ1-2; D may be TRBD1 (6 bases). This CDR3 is CASSDGQSYGYTF. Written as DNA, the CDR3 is TGCGCCAGCAGCGATGGACAGTCCTATGGCTACACCTTC.